These T cell receptor beta chains were read from a single sample in a study of blood T cell repertoires in COVID-19. The repertoire was sequenced with immunoSEQ multiplex PCR; TCRdb's copy has only in-frame clones and lacks some. The repertoire includes 150,000 to 200,000 clones, more than 75% of them detected once, and about 2.7% sits in the top ten. Sequencing used peripheral blood. All receptors come from a man aged 35 to 55 with active or convalescent COVID-19. Each CDR3 is given with its conserved first and last residue. D genes are given only for firm matches. A clone size is listed for some rows: how often the clone was seen (once, few, many), or a class if it is expanded.

. TRBD1 TRBJ1-2 TRBV19 14 CASSMEQGLGGYTF TGTGCCAGTAGTATGGAACAGGGGCTGGGTGGCTACACCTTC
. . TRBJ2-7 TRBV7-9 12 CASSYGKGEQYF TGTGCCAGCAGCTACGGGAAGGGCGAGCAGTACTTC
. . TRBJ1-6 TRBV7-6 18 CASSSYPGGASYNSPLHF TGTGCCAGCAGCTCCTATCCGGGGGGCGCAAGCTATAATTCACCCCTCCACTTT
. TRBD1 TRBJ1-2 TRBV15 14 CATSEDRGPDGYTF TGTGCCACCAGCGAGGACAGGGGGCCGGATGGCTACACCTTC
. . TRBJ1-4 TRBV20-1 13 CSASGPNNEKLFF TGCAGTGCTAGTGGGCCGAATAATGAAAAACTGTTTTTT
. TRBD1 TRBJ1-5 TRBV3-1/TRBV3-2 15 CASSPTGGRVQPQHF TGTGCCAGCAGTCCTACAGGGGGACGGGTTCAGCCCCAGCATTTT
. TRBD2 TRBJ2-7 TRBV15 15 CATSRTGTIGDEQYF TGTGCCACCAGCAGAACCGGGACTATTGGTGACGAGCAGTACTTC
. . TRBJ1-5 TRBV30 13 CAWSTGENQPQHF TGTGCCTGGAGTACCGGGGAAAATCAGCCCCAGCATTTT
. TRBD2 TRBJ2-1 TRBV18 16 CASSPFTGGIDNEQFF TGTGCCAGCTCACCATTTACGGGGGGGATTGACAATGAGCAGTTCTTC
. . TRBJ1-5 TRBV28 14 CASSLVPSNQPQHF TGTGCCAGCAGTCTTGTCCCTAGCAATCAGCCCCAGCATTTT
. . TRBJ1-2 TRBV20-1 15 CSASWAGATGYGYTF TGCAGTGCTAGTTGGGCAGGGGCGACGGGCTATGGCTACACCTTC
. . TRBJ1-6 TRBV5-4 15 CASSADTFANSPLHF TGTGCCAGCAGCGCAGACACGTTCGCCAATTCACCCCTCCACTTT
. TRBD1 TRBJ1-2 TRBV9 16 CASSPEGAGTGDGYTF TGTGCCAGCAGCCCTGAGGGAGCCGGGACAGGGGATGGCTACACCTTC
. TRBD1 TRBJ1-2 TRBV7-9 17 CASSPGGTGKGHYGYTF TGTGCCAGCAGCCCCGGAGGGACAGGGAAAGGTCACTATGGCTACACCTTC
. . TRBJ2-7 TRBV3-1/TRBV3-2 16 CASSQDMRISQLEQYF TGTGCCAGCAGCCAAGATATGAGGATCTCTCAGTTAGAGCAGTACTTC
. TRBD1 TRBJ1-2 TRBV7-6 16 CASSLGAGQGDYGYTF TGTGCCAGCAGCTTAGGGGCGGGACAGGGGGACTATGGCTACACCTTC
. TRBD2 TRBJ2-3 TRBV7-9 14 CASNRGGYTDTQYF TGTGCCAGCAACCGGGGGGGGTACACAGATACGCAGTATTTT
. . TRBJ2-3 TRBV5-6 14 CASSYRGAGDTQYF TGTGCCAGCAGCTACAGGGGAGCGGGAGATACGCAGTATTTT
. . TRBJ1-3 TRBV6-5 14 CASSSGRIGNTIYF TGTGCCAGCAGTTCCGGGAGGATTGGAAACACCATATATTTT
. TRBD1 TRBJ2-7 TRBV30 16 CAWMAGWDRDPNEQYF TGTGCCTGGATGGCTGGCTGGGACAGGGACCCCAACGAGCAGTACTTC
. . TRBJ2-5 TRBV28 11 CASSVERTQYF TGTGCCAGCAGTGTAGAACGGACCCAGTACTTC
. . TRBJ2-7 TRBV6-5 14 CASSTRDTSYEQYF TGTGCCAGCAGTACTCGGGACACTAGCTACGAGCAGTACTTC
. . TRBJ1-6 TRBV2 16 CASKGHAGAYNSPLHF TGTGCCAGCAAGGGACACGCAGGGGCTTATAATTCACCCCTCCACTTT
. . TRBJ2-5 TRBV7-2 12 CASSHLGETQYF TGTGCCAGCAGTCACCTAGGAGAGACCCAGTACTTC
. . TRBJ1-5 TRBV6-5 13 CASSYGGGQPQHF TGTGCCAGCAGTTACGGGGGAGGTCAGCCCCAGCATTTT
. . TRBJ1-2 TRBV6-2/TRBV6-3 11 CASSRGYGYTF TGTGCCAGCAGTAGAGGATATGGCTACACCTTC
. . TRBJ2-5 TRBV29-1 11 CSSIRGETQYF TGCAGCTCGATCAGGGGTGAGACCCAGTACTTC
few . TRBJ2-3 TRBV23-1 17 CASSQRELGLSPHGQYF TGCGCCAGCAGTCAACGCGAACTGGGACTGTCGCCTCACGGGCAGTATTTT
. TRBD1 TRBJ1-4 TRBV28 12 CASTTGGGKLFF TGTGCCAGCACCACAGGGGGAGGGAAACTGTTTTTT
. . TRBJ1-1 TRBV9 14 CASSVAHRGTEAFF TGTGCCAGCAGCGTAGCCCATCGGGGTACTGAAGCTTTCTTT
. TRBD2 TRBJ2-1 TRBV6-4 15 CASSASGGAVNEQFF TGTGCCAGCAGTGCTAGCGGGGGGGCCGTAAATGAGCAGTTCTTC
once . TRBJ2-3 TRBV5-1 13 CASSERQAYTQYF TGCGCCAGCAGCGAAAGACAGGCCTATACGCAGTATTTT
. TRBD1 TRBJ2-7 TRBV3-1/TRBV3-2 16 CASSQRLTGVSYEQYF TGTGCCAGCAGCCAACGACTGACAGGGGTCTCCTACGAGCAGTACTTC
. TRBD1 TRBJ1-2 TRBV24-1 14 CATSDRTGLYGYTF TGTGCCACCAGTGATCGGACAGGGTTGTATGGCTACACCTTC
. . TRBJ2-2 TRBV6-5 13 CASSRTPTGELFF TGTGCCAGCAGTAGGACTCCCACCGGGGAGCTGTTTTTT
. . TRBJ1-1 TRBV15 13 CAGRRERNTEAFF TGTGCCGGACGACGGGAACGGAACACTGAAGCTTTCTTT
. . TRBJ1-3 TRBV6-6 16 CASSYSVGGTGNTIYF TGTGCCAGCAGTTACTCGGTGGGGGGAACCGGAAACACCATATATTTT
once TRBD1 TRBJ1-1 TRBV19 15 CASSIGGQGNTEAFF TGTGCCAGTAGTATAGGGGGACAGGGGAACACTGAAGCTTTCTTT
. . TRBJ1-4 TRBV7-2 14 CASSLGQANEKLFF TGTGCCAGCAGCTTAGGGCAGGCTAATGAAAAACTGTTTTTT
. . TRBJ1-2 TRBV6-6 16 CASTSYSGSINYGYTF TGTGCCAGCACCTCCTATAGCGGCAGCATTAACTATGGCTACACCTTC
. TRBD1 TRBJ1-1 TRBV19 17 CASTMRGTGTVKGEAFF TGTGCCAGTACCATGAGGGGGACAGGGACCGTTAAAGGTGAAGCTTTCTTT
. . TRBJ1-2 TRBV6-5 14 CASCPGGGNYGYTF TGTGCCAGCTGCCCGGGCGGAGGTAACTATGGCTACACCTTC
. . TRBJ1-1 TRBV5-5 15 CASSRSVLENTEAFF TGTGCCAGCAGCCGATCGGTACTCGAGAACACTGAAGCTTTCTTT
. . TRBJ1-1 TRBV2 15 CASTLDSFLNTEAFF TGTGCCAGCACCCTCGACAGCTTTCTCAACACTGAAGCTTTCTTT
. TRBD1 TRBJ1-2 TRBV7-2 13 CASSLGQNYGYTF TGTGCCAGCAGCTTGGGACAGAACTATGGCTACACCTTC
once TRBD2 TRBJ2-2 TRBV5-1 15 CASTISGGAAGELFF TGCGCCAGCACTATCAGCGGGGGGGCAGCCGGGGAGCTGTTTTTT
. TRBD1 TRBJ1-4 TRBV3-1/TRBV3-2 14 CASSLRQGFEKLFF TGTGCCAGCAGCCTAAGACAGGGGTTTGAAAAACTGTTTTTT
. TRBD2 TRBJ2-2 TRBV7-9 17 CASSLNRGGAYTGELFF TGTGCCAGCAGCTTAAATCGCGGGGGGGCGTACACCGGGGAGCTGTTTTTT
. TRBD2 TRBJ2-3 TRBV2 16 CASSFISGGARDTQYF TGTGCCAGCAGCTTCATTAGCGGGGGGGCCAGAGATACGCAGTATTTT
. . TRBJ2-7 TRBV18 15 CASSPRTANRYEQYF TGTGCCAGCTCACCAAGGACAGCGAACCGCTACGAGCAGTACTTC
. TRBD1 TRBJ2-7 TRBV30 13 CAWQRDRGYEQYF TGTGCCTGGCAAAGGGACAGGGGATACGAGCAGTACTTC
. TRBD1 TRBJ2-7 TRBV30 15 CAWSVGRTGVYEQYF TGTGCCTGGAGTGTAGGTCGGACAGGGGTCTACGAGCAGTACTTC
. TRBD1 TRBJ2-7 TRBV2 14 CASSPGTGAYEQYF TGTGCCAGCAGTCCCGGGACAGGGGCCTACGAGCAGTACTTC